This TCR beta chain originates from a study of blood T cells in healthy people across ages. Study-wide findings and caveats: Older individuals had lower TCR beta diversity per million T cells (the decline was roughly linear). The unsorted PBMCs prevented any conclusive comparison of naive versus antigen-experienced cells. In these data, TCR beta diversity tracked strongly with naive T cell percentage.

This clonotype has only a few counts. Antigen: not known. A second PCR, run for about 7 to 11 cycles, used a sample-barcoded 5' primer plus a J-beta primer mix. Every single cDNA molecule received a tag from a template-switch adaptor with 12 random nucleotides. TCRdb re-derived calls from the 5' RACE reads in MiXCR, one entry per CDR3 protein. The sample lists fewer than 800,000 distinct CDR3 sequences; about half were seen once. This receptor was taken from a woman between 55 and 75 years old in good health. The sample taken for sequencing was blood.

CDR3 sequence (DNA): TGTGCCATCACCTCGGGACAGGATGAAGAGCAGTACTTC. It yields the protein CAITSGQDEEQYF. V gene TRBV10-3 combines with J gene TRBJ2-7, with 8 bases lining up with TRBD1. The V and J ends lost 7 bases and 7 bases, in that order; junction bases with no gene match: 9. The CDR3 has 13 amino acids. Per germline, CDR1 ENHRY and CDR2 SYGVKD.